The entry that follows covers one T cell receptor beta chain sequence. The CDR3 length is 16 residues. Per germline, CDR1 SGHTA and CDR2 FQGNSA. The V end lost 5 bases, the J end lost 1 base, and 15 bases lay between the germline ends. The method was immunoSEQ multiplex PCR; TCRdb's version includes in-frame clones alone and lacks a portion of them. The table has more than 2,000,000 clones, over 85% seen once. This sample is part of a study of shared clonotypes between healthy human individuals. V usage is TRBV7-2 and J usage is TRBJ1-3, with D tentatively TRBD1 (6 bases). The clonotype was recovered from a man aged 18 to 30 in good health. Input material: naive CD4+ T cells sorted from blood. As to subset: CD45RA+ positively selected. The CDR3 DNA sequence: TGTGCCAGCAGCCCCAGAGGGGGAAATTCTGGAAACACCATATATTTT. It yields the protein CASSPRGGNSGNTIYF.